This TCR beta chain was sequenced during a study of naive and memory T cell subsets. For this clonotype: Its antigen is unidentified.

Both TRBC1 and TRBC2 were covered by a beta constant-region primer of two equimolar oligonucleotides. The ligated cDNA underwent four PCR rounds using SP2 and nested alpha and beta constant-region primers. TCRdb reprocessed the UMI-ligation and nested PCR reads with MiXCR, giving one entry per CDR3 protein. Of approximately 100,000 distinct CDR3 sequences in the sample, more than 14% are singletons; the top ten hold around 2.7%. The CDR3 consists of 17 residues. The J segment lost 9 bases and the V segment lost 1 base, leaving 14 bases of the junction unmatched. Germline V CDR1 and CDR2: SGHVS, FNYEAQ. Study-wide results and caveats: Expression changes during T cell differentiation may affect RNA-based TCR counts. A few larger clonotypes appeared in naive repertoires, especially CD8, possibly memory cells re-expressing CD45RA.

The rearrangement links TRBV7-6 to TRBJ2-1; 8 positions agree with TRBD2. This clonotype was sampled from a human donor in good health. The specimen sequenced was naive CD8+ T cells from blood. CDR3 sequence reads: CASSLGGPAGARSEQFF. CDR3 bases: TGTGCCAGCAGCTTAGGTGGTCCAGCGGGAGCCCGGAGTGAGCAGTTCTTC.